This T cell receptor beta chain was sequenced during a study of T cell responses to AZD1222 COVID-19 vaccine. Overall study findings and caveats: CD4 TCRs covered the whole spike, strongest at regions 160-218 and 743-854. The study identified only six AZD1222 recipients as seropositive at baseline. Repertoires were collected only later (after the peak T cell response had occurred). Nearly half of spike-specific TCRs reportedly target unmutated variant regions.

Points on this clone: Its antigen is as yet unknown.

Using immunoSEQ multiplex PCR, the repertoire was profiled, and TCRdb retains in-frame clones only, with some absent. Among around 220,000 clones listed, about 94% were seen once. V was cut by 2 bases and J by 6 bases, with 11 bases left in between. The V gene's germline CDR1 is MNHEY and CDR2 SMNVEV (reference sequence). This CDR3 region has 13 residues. This TCR was sampled from an adult who received the MenACWY meningococcal vaccine as a control. Here the sequenced sample was peripheral blood, taken 28 days after the second dose of the MenACWY control vaccine. J is TRBJ2-7 and V is TRBV27, with D perhaps matching TRBD2 (6 bases). The CDR3, as DNA: TGTGCCAGCAGTTTAAGCGGGTCCACCGAGCAGTACTTC. Translated, it gives CASSLSGSTEQYF.